This T cell receptor (beta chain) was sequenced for a study of PD-1 blockade in mismatch repair-deficient tumors. Regarding the study as a whole: Tumor-resident clones, often absent from pretreatment blood, expanded after pembrolizumab and then contracted.

In the case of this clone: Antigen specificity is unknown.

Trimming removed 3 bases from V and 5 bases from J, with 20 bases in between. The length of the CDR3 is 16 residues. CDR1 is SGDLS, CDR2 YYNGEE, per germline. Every patient had mismatch repair deficiency by PCR or immunohistochemistry. TCR sequencing covered a few patients who responded to pembrolizumab. Method: immunoSEQ multiplex PCR; TCRdb's copy keeps in-frame clones and lacks some. The sample lists over 30,000 clones, 80% seen once, with about 3.2% in the top ten. This chain uses TRBV9 with TRBJ2-5; perhaps TRBD1 as D (6 bases). Material: PBMCs, obtained 6 to 7 weeks after starting pembrolizumab. The receptor was derived from an adult with mismatch repair-deficient cancer. For the CDR3, the DNA is TGTGCCAGCAGCGCGTCTACCTCCCCTAGGGGGGAGACCCAGTACTTC. The encoded protein is CASSASTSPRGETQYF.